This TCR beta chain was documented in a study of cytomegalovirus exposure and HLA in healthy donors. About this clone itself: Its antigen is unknown.

Healthy bone marrow donors made up the donors. The PCR contained 60 Vbeta and 13 Jbeta primers. The data were produced by immunoSEQ multiplex PCR, yet TCRdb's version contains in-frame clones alone and is incomplete. The data contain around 150,000 clones, 70% to 85% of them singletons. The study, taken as a whole, reports: Researchers catalogued approximately 160 TCR beta chains as cytomegalovirus-associated. Most of the CMV-associated TCR beta chains (in a later analysis) appeared to be HLA-restricted. Accurate predictions that matched the HLA-A and HLA-B alleles of most subjects were reportedly made from TCR beta sequences.

The sample consisted of PBMCs. The source is a man aged 30-40 years in good health and CMV-seropositive.

The DNA of the CDR3 is TGTGCCAGCAGCCAAGCAGGGCAGGGGAATCAGCCCCAGCATTTT. Amino acid sequence: CASSQAGQGNQPQHF. The chain combines TRBV14 with TRBJ1-5; perhaps TRBD1 as D (6 bases). Germline V gene data show CDR1 as SGHDN and CDR2 as FVKESK. Trimming shortened V by 1 base and J by 4 bases, and 11 bases separated the two germline ends. The CDR3 has 15 residues.